This T cell receptor (beta chain) came from a study of glioma-infiltrating T cells after dendritic cell vaccination. At the level of the study: Autologous tumor lysate-pulsed dendritic cell vaccination was given between the early 2000s and the early 2010s.

Documented time point: after dendritic cell vaccination, including at tumor progression/relapse. CDR1 SGHRS and CDR2 YFSETQ come from the germline V gene. V trimming: 4 bases; J trimming: 10 bases; junction bases outside the gene matches: 11. The CDR3 is made up of 14 amino acids. Clones were sequenced by immunoSEQ multiplex PCR, and TCRdb holds only the in-frame ones, with some missing. The sample has 100,000 or so clones, 80% seen once. This TCR was sampled from a human donor with glioblastoma. Here the sequenced sample was blood, taken after dendritic cell vaccination. This chain joins TRBV5-1 and TRBJ2-1; 7 bases fit TRBD2. This CDR3 reads CASSAGLGGLEQFF. The CDR3 DNA follows: TGCGCCAGCAGCGCCGGACTAGGAGGGTTAGAGCAGTTCTTC.